This T cell receptor (beta chain) was recorded in a study of cytomegalovirus exposure and HLA in healthy donors. Study-wide results and caveats: The study recorded 150 to 200 TCR beta chains that were cytomegalovirus-associated. Later analysis suggested most CMV-associated TCR beta chains were HLA-restricted. Several of the most significant clusters appeared, in a later analysis, to be linked to common viral pathogens.

The PCR used 60 Vbeta and 13 Jbeta primers. Assay: immunoSEQ multiplex PCR; the TCRdb copy retains only in-frame clones and omits some. The table records 150,000 to 200,000 clones, roughly 80% of them present only once. This CDR3 has 14 amino acids. Germline CDR1 is SEHNR and CDR2 is FQNEAQ (reference sequence). Unmatched junction bases numbered 4, after V lost 8 bases and J lost 0 bases. In regard to this clone: The antigen is not known.

The sample consisted of PBMCs. The clonotype was recovered from a woman aged 30 to 39 in good health and CMV-seronegative. This rearrangement joins TRBV7-9 to TRBJ2-1; TRBD2 matches at 7 bases. This CDR3 is CASLGEGSYNEQFF. DNA of the CDR3: TGTGCCAGCCTAGGGGAGGGCTCCTACAATGAGCAGTTCTTC.